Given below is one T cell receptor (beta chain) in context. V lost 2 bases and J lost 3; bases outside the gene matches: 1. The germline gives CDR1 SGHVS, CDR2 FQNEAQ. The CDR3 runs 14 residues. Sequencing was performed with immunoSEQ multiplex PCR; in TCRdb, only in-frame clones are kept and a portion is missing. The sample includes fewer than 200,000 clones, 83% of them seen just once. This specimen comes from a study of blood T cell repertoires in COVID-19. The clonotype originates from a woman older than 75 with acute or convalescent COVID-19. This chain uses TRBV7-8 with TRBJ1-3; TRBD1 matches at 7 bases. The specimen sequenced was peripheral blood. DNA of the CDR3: TGTGCCAGCAGCTTAAACAGGGGTGGAAACACCATATATTTT. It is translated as CASSLNRGGNTIYF.